The 18 T cell receptor beta chains in this list originate from one sample, sequenced in a study of blood T cell repertoires in COVID-19. Sequencing was performed with immunoSEQ multiplex PCR; in TCRdb, only in-frame clones are kept and a portion is missing. The profile covers roughly 250,000 clones, with approximately 85% appearing a single time and 0.87% taken by the ten largest. The material sequenced was peripheral blood. These receptors originate from a human donor with COVID-19, enrolled during active disease. The donor label of this sample is uncertain.

The rearrangement joins TRBV15 to TRBJ1-3; D call uncertain. The CDR3 consists of 17 residues. The V and J ends lost 0 bases and 2 bases respectively, with 14 bases between them. CDR1 and CDR2 (germline): LNHNV, YYDKDF (reference sequence). CDR3 DNA sequence: TGTGCCACCAGCAGAGATTACTCCCTCGGGACTGGAAACACCATATATTTT. This sequence encodes CATSRDYSLGTGNTIYF.

The V gene is TRBV11-2, the J gene TRBJ1-2; TRBD1 aligns across 9 bases. CDR3 length equals 13 residues. The germline V gene encodes CDR1 SGHAT and CDR2 FQNNGV. The V gene end was trimmed by 1 base and the J gene end by 7 bases; junction bases not matched to a gene: 1. The CDR3 protein is CASSLGGQGGYTF. The CDR3 DNA reads as TGTGCCAGCAGCTTAGGGGGACAGGGTGGCTACACCTTC.

The rearrangement uses TRBV30 and TRBJ2-1; 13 bases fit TRBD2. With V trimmed by 1 base and J by 8 bases, 2 bases remained unmatched. This CDR3 comprises 14 residues. Germline lookup yields CDR1 GTSNPN and CDR2 SVGIG (reference sequence). CDR3 nucleotide sequence: TGTGCCTGGAGTGGACTAGCGGGAGGCTATGAGCAGTTCTTC. Encoded protein: CAWSGLAGGYEQFF.

The CDR3 DNA sequence: TGTGCCAGCAGTTACTCGGCTGCTACTGAAGCTTTCTTT. Protein: CASSYSAATEAFF. This sequence joins TRBV6-5 and TRBJ1-1; no reliable D call. There are 13 residues in the CDR3. V gave up 0 bases and J gave up 5 bases, with 7 bases separating them. In germline, CDR1 is MNHEY, CDR2 SVGAGI.

This rearrangement joins TRBV6-2 or TRBV6-3 to TRBJ2-2; D call uncertain. CDR1 is MNHEY and CDR2 is SVGEGT in the germline V gene. Trimming pared 1 base from V and 5 bases from J, leaving 11 bases between. CDR3 length: 15 amino acids. The CDR3 sequence: CASSYLLPRTGELFF. The CDR3 nucleotides are TGTGCCAGCAGTTACTTGCTTCCGAGGACCGGGGAGCTGTTTTTT.

CDR3 sequence (DNA): TGTGCCAGCAGTGAGACGGGTCAATTTGAAGCTTTCTTT. It translates to CASSETGQFEAFF. The chain employs TRBV6-1 and TRBJ1-1; the D is unclear. The V gene's germline CDR1 is MNHNS and CDR2 SASEGT. The CDR3 runs 13 residues. Trimming took off 3 bases at V and 7 bases at J, with 12 bases between the two ends.

The chain joins TRBV5-5 to TRBJ1-2, with 9 bases identical to TRBD1. Germline V CDR1 and CDR2: SGHKS, YYEKEE (reference sequence). V shed 4 bases and J 8 bases; nucleotides not matched to a gene: 12. This CDR3 comprises 15 residues. CDR3 region: CASSPPGTGFQGYTF. DNA for the CDR3: TGTGCCAGCAGCCCGCCCGGGACAGGGTTTCAGGGCTACACCTTC.

This clone was seen a handful of times. This specimen includes other DNA sequences encoding the same CDR3. CDR3 in amino acids: CASRQDSNQPQHF. In nucleotides, the CDR3 is TGCGCCAGCAGACAGGACAGCAATCAGCCCCAGCATTTT. The gene calls are TRBV5-1 and TRBJ1-5, with a weak D call TRBD1 (5 bases). This CDR3 has 13 amino acids. Trimming took off 5 bases at V and 1 base at J, with 7 bases between the two ends. The germline CDR1 and CDR2 sequences are SGHRS and YFSETQ.

This rearrangement joins TRBV29-1 to TRBJ2-3, with 8 nucleotides matching TRBD2. Germline loops: CDR1 SQVTM, CDR2 ANQGSEA. Germline trimming cut 4 bases from V and 4 bases from J; bases unmatched to any gene: 7. This CDR3 is 14 amino acids long. The CDR3 nucleotides are TGCAGCGTTGGCCGGGGGGGAATGGCAGATACGCAGTATTTT. It yields the protein CSVGRGGMADTQYF.

This sequence joins TRBV4-1 and TRBJ1-4; weak D call: TRBD1 (5 bases). Trimming removed 5 bases from V and 2 bases from J, with 21 bases in between. The CDR3 loop spans 18 amino acids. CDR1 and CDR2 from the germline V gene are MGHRA and YSYEKL. CDR3: CASSLRKWGSATNEKLFF. The CDR3 DNA follows: TGCGCCAGCAGCTTACGAAAGTGGGGCTCTGCCACTAATGAAAAACTGTTTTTT.

The chain uses TRBV27 and TRBJ1-4, with D perhaps TRBD1 (5 bases). Trimming stripped 0 bases from V and 3 bases from J, with 11 bases between. This CDR3 is 16 amino acids long. The germline V gene has CDR1 MNHEY and CDR2 SMNVEV (reference sequence). The CDR3 bases are TGTGCCAGCAGTTTATCTTGGGGGGGAGCTAATGAAAAACTGTTTTTT. Translating gives CASSLSWGGANEKLFF.

V gene TRBV28 combines with J gene TRBJ2-1, with a weak D call TRBD2 (6 bases). Germline V CDR1 and CDR2: MDHEN, SYDVKM. Deletions cut 2 bases from V and 1 base from J, with 15 bases between. This CDR3 comprises 17 residues. CDR3 sequence (DNA): TGTGCCAGCAGTTTAGTGAGTGGGAGCGGGTCCTACAATGAGCAGTTCTTC. Translation gives CASSLVSGSGSYNEQFF.

The chain is built from TRBV5-8 and TRBJ2-7, with 7 bases lining up with TRBD1. The germline CDR1 and CDR2 sequences are SGHTS and YDEGEE. This CDR3 spans 14 amino acids. The trim removed 5 bases at V and 1 base at J, leaving 6 bases unmatched. CDR3 DNA sequence: TGTGCCAGCAGAGAAAGGACAGGATCCTACGAGCAGTACTTC. Residues: CASRERTGSYEQYF.

The chain employs TRBV25-1 and TRBJ1-2, with 8 bases identical to TRBD1. The CDR3 runs to 15 residues. The germline V gene has CDR1 MGHDK and CDR2 SYGVNS. Trimming removed 5 bases from V and 8 bases from J; junction bases left unmatched: 13. DNA of the CDR3: TGTGCCAGCAGTCGTGGACAGGGATTTTTAGGGGGCTACACCTTC. It translates to CASSRGQGFLGGYTF.

CDR3 residues: CASSLAGTDSDTQYF. The CDR3 DNA reads TGCGCCAGCAGCTTGGCCGGGACAGATTCAGATACGCAGTATTTT. This chain links TRBV5-1 with TRBJ2-3, with 7 positions matching TRBD1. V shed 0 bases and J 4 bases; nucleotides not matched to a gene: 5. CDR1 and CDR2 from the germline V gene are SGHRS and YFSETQ. The CDR3 has 15 amino acids. Based on the CDR3 plus reference TRBV5-1 and TRBJ2-3, the full variable domain is KAGVTQTPRYLIKTRGQQVTLSCSPISGHRSVSWYQQTPGQGLQFLFEYFSETQRNKGNFPGRFSGRQFSNSRSEMNVSTLELGDSALYLCASSLAGTDSDTQYFGPGTRLTVL.

J is TRBJ2-6 and V is TRBV7-8; weak D call: TRBD1 (6 bases). The germline V gene encodes CDR1 SGHVS and CDR2 FQNEAQ. The germline V and J ends were trimmed by 4 bases and 11 bases, with 21 bases remaining between them. The CDR3 extends over 16 amino acids. The CDR3 nucleotides read TGTGCCAGCAGCTCTTATCGGACAGTGGCCCTTGACGTCCTGACTTTC. This encodes CASSSYRTVALDVLTF.

The rearrangement uses TRBV7-9 and TRBJ2-7, with D possibly being TRBD2 (8 bases). V lost 4 bases to trimming and J lost 2 bases, with 15 bases between them. Germline CDR1 and CDR2: SEHNR and FQNEAQ (reference sequence). The CDR3 sequence is 15 residues long. CDR3 region: CASSSDRRGAYEQYF. The CDR3 bases are TGTGCCAGCAGCTCGGACAGGCGGGGGGCCTACGAGCAGTACTTC. Supplemented by reference TRBV7-9 and TRBJ2-7, the full variable domain reads DTGVSQNPRHKITKRGQNVTFRCDPISEHNRLYWYRQTLGQGPEFLTYFQNEAQLEKSRLLSDRFSAERPKGSFSTLEIQRTEQGDSAMYLCASSSDRRGAYEQYFGPGTRLTVT.

This sequence joins TRBV19 and TRBJ1-1; the D gene is possibly TRBD1 (5 bases). Trimming stripped 4 bases from V and 4 bases from J, with 16 bases between. In germline, CDR1 is LNHDA, CDR2 SQIVND (reference sequence). CDR3 length: 15 residues. The CDR3 region has the DNA TGTGCCAGTAGTACGTTCGGACGGGGGGGCACTGAAGCTTTCTTT. This translates into CASSTFGRGGTEAFF.